What follows are 11 T cell receptor beta chains derived from one specimen sequenced in a study of T cell responses to AZD1222 COVID-19 vaccine. Method: immunoSEQ multiplex PCR; TCRdb's copy keeps in-frame clones and lacks some. Of roughly 100,000 clones in the sample, around nine tenths were seen once. This specimen was peripheral blood, taken 28 days after the second AZD1222 dose. These receptors all come from an adult who received the AZD1222 COVID-19 vaccine.

CDR3 amino acids: CASSQVKLADNEQFF. The DNA of the CDR3 is TGCGCCAGCAGCCAAGTCAAGCTAGCGGACAATGAGCAGTTCTTC. The chain joins TRBV4-1 to TRBJ2-1; TRBD2 matches at 7 bases. The germline V gene encodes CDR1 MGHRA and CDR2 YSYEKL. The CDR3 runs 15 residues. Losses at the gene ends were 1 base for V and 5 bases for J; bases not matched to a gene: 5.

V is TRBV7-8 and J is TRBJ2-7; 8 bases align to TRBD2. The germline V gene encodes CDR1 SGHVS and CDR2 FQNEAQ. The CDR3 is 21 amino acids. The V gene end was trimmed by 2 bases and the J gene end by 1 base; junction bases not matched to a gene: 22. CDR3 nucleotides: TGTGCCAGCAGCTTATTTCCACGGGGGGGGACTCCAATGGTGAGTTCCTACGAGCAGTACTTC. Protein product: CASSLFPRGGTPMVSSYEQYF.

This clone was detected once. This chain joins TRBV5-1 and TRBJ2-3; D is unresolved. The CDR3 consists of 12 residues. Germline-derived CDR1 and CDR2 are SGHRS and YFSETQ. V dropped 2 bases and J dropped 6 bases, with 7 bases sitting between them. This CDR3 is CASSFSDDTQYF. The DNA for the CDR3 is TGCGCCAGCAGCTTTTCAGACGATACGCAGTATTTT.

The chain recombines TRBV28 with TRBJ1-6; no reliable D call. Germline V gene lookup returns CDR1 MDHEN and CDR2 SYDVKM. The length of the CDR3 is 14 residues. The ends were cut back, 5 bases at V and 10 bases at J, with 15 bases in the middle. CDR3 nucleotide sequence: TGTGCCAGCAGTCCACGTCTAGTCGGGTCACCCCTCCACTTT. Its translation: CASSPRLVGSPLHF.

This sequence joins TRBV18 and TRBJ2-1; 13 nucleotides match TRBD2. J lost 8 bases, V lost 1 base, and 5 bases had no gene match. The CDR3 has 16 residues. The germline V gene encodes CDR1 KGHSH and CDR2 LQKENI. The DNA of the CDR3 is TGTGCCAGCTCACCACGGACTAGCGGGAGTCCCCATGAGCAGTTCTTC. This gives the protein CASSPRTSGSPHEQFF.

The rearrangement uses TRBV7-9 and TRBJ2-7; 8 nucleotides match TRBD2. Trimming cost V 1 base and J 0 bases; bases outside gene matches: 2. The length of the CDR3 is 15 residues. CDR1 is SEHNR, CDR2 FQNEAQ, per germline (reference sequence). In DNA form, the CDR3 reads TGTGCCAGCAGCTTAGTCAGCGGGAGCTCCTACGAGCAGTACTTC. Translated: CASSLVSGSSYEQYF.

This sequence joins TRBV3-1 (or the pseudogene TRBV3-2) and TRBJ2-2; possibly TRBD2 for D (6 bases). The CDR3 is 14 amino acids. Germline V CDR1 and CDR2: LGHDT, YNNKEL (reference sequence). Between the trimmed V and J ends, which lost 8 bases and 1 base, there was a span of 11 bases. CDR3 nucleotide sequence: TGTGCCAGCGATGGGCGGGGGAACACCGGGGAGCTGTTTTTT. Translating gives CASDGRGNTGELFF.

The chain carries TRBV27 and TRBJ2-1; 8 nucleotides line up with TRBD2. Per germline, CDR1 MNHEY and CDR2 SMNVEV (reference sequence). This CDR3 spans 13 amino acids. The ends lost 2 bases at V and 15 bases at J; junction bases unmatched: 9. The CDR3 sequence is CASSLSLAGLLFF. Written as DNA, the CDR3 is TGTGCCAGCAGTTTAAGCCTAGCGGGTTTGCTGTTCTTC.

The CDR3 loop reads CATSDFLRQGDYEQYF. CDR3 nucleotides: TGTGCCACCAGTGATTTTCTTCGACAGGGTGACTACGAGCAGTACTTC. This rearrangement joins TRBV24-1 to TRBJ2-7; 7 bases align to TRBD1. This CDR3 has 16 residues. With V trimmed by 1 base and J by 3 bases, 8 bases remained unmatched. Germline CDR1 is KGHDR and CDR2 is SFDVKD.

The chain links TRBV7-7 to TRBJ1-5; 9 bases align to TRBD1. Germline CDR1 and CDR2: SSHAT and FNYEAQ (reference sequence). CDR3 length: 17 amino acids. The V gene end was trimmed by 5 bases and the J gene end by 5 bases; junction bases not matched to a gene: 13. The DNA of the CDR3 is TGTGCCAGCAGCCACCTCCCAAAGGACAGGGGACATCAGCCCCAGCATTTT. It specifies CASSHLPKDRGHQPQHF.

The chain employs TRBV27 and TRBJ2-7; 7 positions match TRBD1. Losses at the gene ends were 2 bases for V and 2 bases for J; bases not matched to a gene: 6. Germline CDR1 MNHEY, CDR2 SMNVEV (reference sequence). The CDR3 has 15 residues. The chain's CDR3 is CASSLMGTATYEQYF. The CDR3 DNA reads as TGTGCCAGCAGTTTAATGGGGACAGCTACCTACGAGCAGTACTTC.